Shown below are 15 T cell receptor beta chains from a single sample sequenced in a study of CD8 T cells in ankylosing spondylitis. TCRdb re-called the 5' RACE reads with MiXCR, one entry per CDR3 protein. The table lists 250,000 or so distinct CDR3 sequences, approximately 20% of them singletons, with around 30% in the top ten. The sample consisted of blood, either unsorted or a sorted T cell fraction (not recorded which). These receptors were taken from a male donor with ankylosing spondylitis or in good health (not recorded which).

This clonotype was seen a handful of times. The V and J genes are TRBV3-1 and TRBJ2-3; 8 bases match TRBD1. CDR1 and CDR2 (germline): LGHDT, YNNKEL (reference sequence). V was pared by 4 bases and J by 3 bases, with 6 bases of the junction left unmatched. The CDR3 has 15 amino acids. The CDR3 region has the DNA TGTGCCAGCAGCCCTTCAGGGGGCTTTACAGATACGCAGTATTTT. Protein sequence: CASSPSGGFTDTQYF.

This clonotype was seen only a few times. This chain joins TRBV6-1 and TRBJ1-2; the D gene is possibly TRBD1 (5 bases). In germline, CDR1 is MNHNS, CDR2 SASEGT. Trimming pared 0 bases from V and 0 bases from J, leaving 17 bases between. CDR3 length: 18 residues. CDR3 bases: TGTGCCAGCAGTGAAGCGGGGGATTTGAATTGGTCTAACTATGGCTACACCTTC. As protein: CASSEAGDLNWSNYGYTF.

The chain recombines TRBV29-1 with TRBJ2-2, with D unclear. This CDR3 is built from 13 residues. In germline, CDR1 is SQVTM, CDR2 ANQGSEA. Between the trimmed V and J ends, which lost 5 bases and 4 bases, there was a span of 11 bases. The CDR3 protein is CSVRAFPTGELFF. The CDR3 nucleotides are TGCAGCGTTCGGGCATTTCCCACCGGGGAGCTGTTTTTT.

The V gene is TRBV7-6, the J gene TRBJ2-7; 7 nucleotides line up with TRBD2. Germline V CDR1 and CDR2: SGHVS, FNYEAQ. This CDR3 has 14 amino acids. V shed 4 bases, J shed 5 bases, and the junction held 8 bases outside the gene matches. As DNA, the CDR3 is TGTGCCAGCAGCTCGTATGCGGGAGAGGACGAGCAGTACTTC. Translating gives CASSSYAGEDEQYF.

The table lists this clonotype with a few counts. The CDR3 bases are TGCAGCGTCACCGGGACTAGCGGAGATAATGAGCAGTTCTTC. This codes for CSVTGTSGDNEQFF. This sequence joins TRBV29-1 and TRBJ2-1, with TRBD2 matching over 11 bases. Losses at the gene ends were 6 bases for V and 7 bases for J; bases not matched to a gene: 8. The V gene's germline CDR1 is SQVTM and CDR2 ANQGSEA. CDR3 size: 14 residues.

The chain uses TRBV9 and TRBJ2-5; the match to TRBD2 covers 8 bases. CDR3 length: 19 residues. Germline-derived CDR1 and CDR2 are SGDLS and YYNGEE. V shed 3 bases, J shed 0 bases, and the junction held 16 bases outside the gene matches. CDR3 amino acids: CASSAAGSSREVYQETQYF. The CDR3 DNA follows: TGTGCCAGCAGCGCAGCAGGCTCATCGCGGGAGGTGTACCAAGAGACCCAGTACTTC.

The chain uses TRBV7-2 and TRBJ2-7, with 8 bases lining up with TRBD2. J gave up 2 bases and V 5 bases, and 8 bases lay outside the gene matches. This CDR3 is 15 amino acids long. Germline V CDR1 and CDR2: SGHTA, FQGNSA. The CDR3 here is CASSPVASGPYEQYF. The CDR3 nucleotides read TGTGCCAGCAGCCCGGTGGCTAGCGGGCCCTACGAGCAGTACTTC.

This chain links TRBV29-1 with TRBJ2-7, with a weak D call TRBD2 (6 bases). Trimming left V 7 bases short and J 4 bases short, with 17 bases between. Germline V gives CDR1 SQVTM, CDR2 ANQGSEA. The CDR3 sequence is 13 residues long. CDR3 DNA: TGCAGCGCCTCCGGGACTGACAGTTACGAGCAGTACTTC. Translation: CSASGTDSYEQYF.

The table lists this clonotype with a count of one. The V gene is TRBV7-9, the J gene TRBJ2-7, with 9 bases matching TRBD2. The CDR3 has 13 residues. V lost 6 bases and J lost 5; bases outside the gene matches: 5. The V gene's germline CDR1 is SEHNR and CDR2 FQNEAQ (reference sequence). The CDR3 here is CASSWTSADEQYF. CDR3 DNA: TGTGCCAGCAGTTGGACTAGCGCCGACGAGCAGTACTTC.

The chain joins TRBV7-9 to TRBJ2-1, with 7 bases fitting TRBD2. The CDR3 sequence is 16 residues long. CDR1 is SEHNR and CDR2 is FQNEAQ in the germline V gene (reference sequence). V shed 1 base, J shed 3 bases, and the junction held 6 bases outside the gene matches. Here the CDR3 DNA reads TGTGCCAGCAGCTTAGAATCCGGGAGGAACTACAATGAGCAGTTCTTC. Translated, it gives CASSLESGRNYNEQFF.

The chain combines TRBV12-3 or TRBV12-4 with TRBJ2-1, with unresolved D. V was trimmed by 5 bases and J by 9 bases, leaving 20 bases between them. The CDR3 runs 15 residues. CDR3 nucleotide sequence: TGTGCCAGCAGTCTAGAGTACGGGTCTCGGGTTGAGCAGTTCTTC. Translating gives CASSLEYGSRVEQFF.

A few counts support this clonotype. This rearrangement joins TRBV14 to TRBJ2-5; maybe TRBD1 (6 bases). Germline V lookup: CDR1 SGHDN, CDR2 FVKESK. V gave up 4 bases and J gave up 2 bases, with 14 bases separating them. There are 15 residues in the CDR3. CDR3 sequence reads: CASSLGTMGQETQYF. The DNA of the CDR3 is TGTGCCAGCAGCCTCGGGACAATGGGACAAGAGACCCAGTACTTC.

This clonotype was picked up a small number of times. The chain recombines TRBV7-9 with TRBJ1-1, with unresolved D. There are 14 residues in the CDR3. Between the trimmed V and J ends, which lost 5 bases and 6 bases, there was a span of 16 bases. Germline V gene sequence: CDR1 SEHNR, CDR2 FQNEAQ (reference sequence). CDR3 residues: CASSRTDNRAEAFF. In DNA, the CDR3 is TGTGCCAGCAGCCGGACCGATAATAGGGCTGAAGCTTTCTTT.

This clonotype came up a few times. The chain links TRBV29-1 to TRBJ2-7; D might be TRBD1 (5 bases). The CDR3 loop spans 12 amino acids. The V gene's germline CDR1 is SQVTM and CDR2 ANQGSEA. The V gene lost 4 bases and the J gene lost 2 bases, with 9 bases spanning the gap. In nucleotides, the CDR3 is TGCAGCGTTGGGGGCATGGCCTACGAGCAGTACTTC. Residues: CSVGGMAYEQYF.

This clonotype was observed at least ten times. V and J are TRBV29-1 and TRBJ2-3, with 7 bases identical to TRBD2. The CDR3 loop spans 12 amino acids. The germline V gene encodes CDR1 SQVTM and CDR2 ANQGSEA. Trimming took 6 bases from V and 6 from J; bases not matched to a gene: 6. Written as DNA, the CDR3 is TGCAGCGTCCGCGGGAGTTGGGATACGCAGTATTTT. Amino acid sequence: CSVRGSWDTQYF.